The 12 T cell receptor beta chains reported below all come from one sample, sequenced in a study of CD8+ T cells in alopecia areata. The sequencing template was cDNA reverse transcribed from extracted RNA. The method was immunoSEQ multiplex PCR; TCRdb's version includes in-frame clones alone and lacks a portion of them. The table shows 65,000 to 90,000 clones, with around 54% occurring only once. The specimen was NKG2D-high CD8+ T cells sorted from blood. All receptors derive from a human donor with alopecia areata.

This sequence joins TRBV27 and TRBJ2-7; TRBD1 is a possible D gene (6 bases). The CDR3 is 13 residues long. Trimming took off 5 bases at V and 0 bases at J, with 8 bases between the two ends. Germline loops: CDR1 MNHEY, CDR2 SMNVEV (reference sequence). Here the CDR3 DNA reads TGTGCCAGCAGTCCGGGACACTCCTACGAGCAGTACTTC. Amino acids: CASSPGHSYEQYF.

J is TRBJ2-3 and V is TRBV7-2, with D perhaps being TRBD1 or TRBD2 (5 bases each). The germline V gene encodes CDR1 SGHTA and CDR2 FQGNSA. Trimming took off 5 bases at V and 6 bases at J, with 9 bases between the two ends. The CDR3 sequence is 12 residues long. CDR3 residues: CASSPWGDTQYF. CDR3 sequence (DNA): TGTGCCAGCAGCCCCTGGGGGGATACGCAGTATTTT.

This clone was seen a single time. This chain joins TRBV30 and TRBJ1-2; D is undetermined. Between the trimmed V and J ends, which lost 1 base and 7 bases, there was a span of 4 bases. Germline assignment: CDR1 GTSNPN and CDR2 SVGIG (reference sequence). The CDR3 is 10 residues long. The CDR3 is CAWSGAGYTF. The CDR3, as DNA: TGTGCCTGGAGTGGTGCTGGCTACACCTTC.

The genes are TRBV30 and TRBJ2-6; the D call may be TRBD1 or TRBD2 (5 bases each). The CDR3 runs to 20 residues. V lost 1 base, J lost 0 bases, and 22 bases lay in between. Germline loops: CDR1 GTSNPN, CDR2 SVGIG (reference sequence). The CDR3 DNA sequence: TGTGCCTGGAGTGCCCATCCCGGGGCAGGGTATAGCTCTGGGGCCAACGTCCTGACTTTC. Its protein product is CAWSAHPGAGYSSGANVLTF.

The chain employs TRBV27 and TRBJ2-1, with D perhaps assigned TRBD1 or TRBD2 (6 bases each). The length of the CDR3 is 12 residues. CDR1 MNHEY and CDR2 SMNVEV come from the germline V gene (reference sequence). V was clipped by 6 bases and J by 8 bases, with 11 bases between them. This chain's CDR3 is CASSPRGDEQFF. In DNA form, the CDR3 reads TGTGCCAGCAGCCCTAGGGGGGATGAGCAGTTCTTC.

The chain uses TRBV28 and TRBJ2-1; D assignment may be TRBD1 or TRBD2 (5 bases each). The CDR3 spans 13 residues. V was trimmed by 6 bases and J by 10 bases, leaving 16 bases between them. Germline values: CDR1 MDHEN, CDR2 SYDVKM. The CDR3 loop reads CASRGPGSEEQFF. The CDR3 DNA follows: TGTGCCAGCAGGGGACCTGGCTCCGAAGAGCAGTTCTTC.

The gene calls are TRBV19 and TRBJ2-5; D is tentatively TRBD1 or TRBD2 (6 bases each). Trimming shortened V by 8 bases and J by 0 bases, and 22 bases separated the two germline ends. Germline CDR1 and CDR2: LNHDA and SQIVND (reference sequence). The length of the CDR3 is 17 residues. CDR3 nucleotide sequence: TGTGCCAGTGCAGGACCTGTCGGGGGCGCGAACCAAGAGACCCAGTACTTC. This translates into CASAGPVGGANQETQYF. The whole variable domain, filled in from reference TRBV19 and TRBJ2-5, reads DGGITQSPKYLFRKEGQNVTLSCEQNLNHDAMYWYRQDPGQGLRLIYYSQIVNDFQKGDIAEGYSVSREKKESFPLTVTSAQKNPTAFYLCASAGPVGGANQETQYFGPGTRLLVL.

This clone has more than one count but fewer than ten. The CDR3 coding sequence is TGTGCCAGCAGCGTAGCGTCAGACTATGGCTACACCTTC. Encoded protein: CASSVASDYGYTF. The genes are TRBV9 and TRBJ1-2; D remains unclear. The CDR3 runs to 13 residues. Germline V gives CDR1 SGDLS, CDR2 YYNGEE. Trimming took off 0 bases at V and 3 bases at J, with 6 bases between the two ends. Using reference TRBV9 and TRBJ1-2 for the parts outside the CDR3, the full variable domain is DSGVTQTPKHLITATGQRVTLRCSPRSGDLSVYWYQQSLDQGLQFLIQYYNGEERAKGNILERFSAQQFPDLHSELNLSSLELGDSALYFCASSVASDYGYTFGSGTRLTVV.

The V gene is TRBV9, the J gene TRBJ2-7, with 14 bases matching TRBD2. The CDR3 runs 16 residues. J was trimmed by 7 bases and V by 4 bases; bases with no gene match: 10. Germline CDR1 reads SGDLS; CDR2 reads YYNGEE. In DNA, the CDR3 is TGTGCCAGCAGCACAGACCTGGGACTAGCGGGGGAAGAGCAGTACTTC. It yields the protein CASSTDLGLAGEEQYF.

CDR3 sequence: CAWSSGTGTDTQYF. In nucleotides, the CDR3 is TGTGCCTGGAGTTCCGGGACAGGGACCGATACGCAGTATTTT. The chain is built from TRBV30 and TRBJ2-3; 9 nucleotides align to TRBD1. This CDR3 has 14 residues. Trimming took 2 bases from V and 6 from J; bases not matched to a gene: 6. CDR1 and CDR2 from the germline V gene are GTSNPN and SVGIG (reference sequence).

This clone has more than one count but fewer than ten. This specimen includes other DNA sequences encoding the same CDR3. The CDR3 sequence: CSAPGRYQETQYF. The DNA of the CDR3 is TGCAGCGCCCCGGGACGGTACCAAGAGACCCAGTACTTC. The chain employs TRBV29-1 and TRBJ2-5; D may correspond to TRBD1 or TRBD2 (5 bases each). The length of the CDR3 is 13 residues. The germline V and J ends were trimmed by 7 bases and 0 bases, with 12 bases remaining between them. Germline CDR1 SQVTM, CDR2 ANQGSEA.

The chain links TRBV11-3 to TRBJ2-7, with TRBD1 matching 9 bases. The germline gives CDR1 SGHNT, CDR2 YENEEA. The CDR3 runs to 15 residues. Trimming removed 5 bases from V and 7 bases from J; junction bases left unmatched: 12. The CDR3 region is CASSPWDREFLEQYF. The CDR3 nucleotides are TGTGCCAGCAGCCCGTGGGACAGGGAATTTTTGGAGCAGTACTTC.